This T cell receptor beta chain appears in the sequencing data of a study of blood T cells in healthy people across ages. Regarding the study as a whole: TCR beta diversity was tightly associated with the proportion of naive T cells.

CDR1 and CDR2 (germline): LGHDT, YNNKEL (reference sequence). Trimming left V 1 base short and J 14 bases short, with 19 bases between. The CDR3 has 14 amino acids. Note on this clonotype: What it binds is unknown.

Through a sample-barcoded 5' primer and a J-beta primer mix, a second PCR was run for roughly 7 to 11 cycles. Via MiXCR, TCRdb re-called the 5' RACE reads, giving one row per CDR3 protein. The sample holds 700,000 to 900,000 distinct CDR3 sequences; 53% are singletons and the top ten take approximately 40%. The rearrangement links TRBV3-1 to TRBJ2-3; maybe TRBD1 (7 bases). The sequenced material came from blood. The origin of this receptor is an older man in good health. CDR3 loop: CASSQAGRDRYAYF. CDR3 bases: TGTGCCAGCAGCCAAGCAGGGCGGGACAGATACGCGTATTTT.